This T cell receptor beta chain was captured by sequencing in a study of cytomegalovirus exposure and HLA in healthy donors. The wider study: From HLA-typed donors, an early data release held around 80 million unique TCRs.

This CDR3 spans 12 amino acids. Germline V gives CDR1 MNHNS, CDR2 SASEGT. The PCR employed 60 Vbeta primers together with 13 Jbeta primers. The table came from immunoSEQ multiplex PCR; TCRdb's copy has only in-frame clones and leaves some out. The repertoire holds 150,000 to 160,000 clones, with less than 80% as singletons. Comments on this clone: Its antigen is unidentified. A junction boundary mismatches the germline segment, possibly from a read error.

Broader study findings: Per a later analysis, roughly 17,000 TCR beta sequences showed association with HLA alleles at 0.05 false discovery rate. Among CMV-associated TCR beta chains, most appeared HLA-restricted in a later analysis.

The V and J genes are TRBV6-1 and TRBJ2-7; D call uncertain. The source of this sequence is a man aged 25-45 years in good health and CMV-seronegative. The sequenced sample consisted of PBMCs. CDR3 protein: CASSGQAQSVDF. In DNA form, the CDR3 reads TGTGCCAGCAGTGGCCAGGCACAGAGTGTGGACTTC.